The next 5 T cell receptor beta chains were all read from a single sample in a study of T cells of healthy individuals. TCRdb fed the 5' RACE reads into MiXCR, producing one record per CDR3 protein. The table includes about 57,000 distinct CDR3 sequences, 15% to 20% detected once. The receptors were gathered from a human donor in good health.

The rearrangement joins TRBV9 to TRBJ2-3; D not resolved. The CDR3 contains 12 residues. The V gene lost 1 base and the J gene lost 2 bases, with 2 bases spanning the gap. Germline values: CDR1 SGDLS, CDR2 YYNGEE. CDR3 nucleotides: TGTGCCAGCAGCGTACCCACAGATACGCAGTATTTT. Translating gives CASSVPTDTQYF.

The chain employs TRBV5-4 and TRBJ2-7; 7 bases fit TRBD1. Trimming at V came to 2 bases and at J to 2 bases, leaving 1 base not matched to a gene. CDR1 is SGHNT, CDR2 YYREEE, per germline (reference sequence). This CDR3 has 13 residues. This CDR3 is CASSFDRAYEQYF. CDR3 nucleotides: TGTGCCAGCAGCTTTGACAGGGCCTACGAGCAGTACTTC.

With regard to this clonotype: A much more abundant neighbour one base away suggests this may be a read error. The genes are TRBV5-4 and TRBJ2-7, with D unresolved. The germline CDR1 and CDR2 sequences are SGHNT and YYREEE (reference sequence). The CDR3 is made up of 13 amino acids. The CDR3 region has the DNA TGTGCCAGCAGCTTGCGAGGCTCCTACGAGCGGTACTTC. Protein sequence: CASSLRGSYERYF.

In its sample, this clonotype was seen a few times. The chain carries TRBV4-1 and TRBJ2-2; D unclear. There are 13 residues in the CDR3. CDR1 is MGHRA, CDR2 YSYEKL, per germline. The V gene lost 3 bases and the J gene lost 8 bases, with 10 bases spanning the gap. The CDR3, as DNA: TGCGCCAGCAGCCAGCAGCTGGGGGGGGAGCTGTTTTTT. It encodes CASSQQLGGELFF.

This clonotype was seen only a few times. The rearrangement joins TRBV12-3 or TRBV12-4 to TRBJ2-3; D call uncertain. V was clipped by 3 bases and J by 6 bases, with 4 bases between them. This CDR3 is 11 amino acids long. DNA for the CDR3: TGTGCCAGCAGTTTCGCGGATACGCAGTATTTT. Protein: CASSFADTQYF.